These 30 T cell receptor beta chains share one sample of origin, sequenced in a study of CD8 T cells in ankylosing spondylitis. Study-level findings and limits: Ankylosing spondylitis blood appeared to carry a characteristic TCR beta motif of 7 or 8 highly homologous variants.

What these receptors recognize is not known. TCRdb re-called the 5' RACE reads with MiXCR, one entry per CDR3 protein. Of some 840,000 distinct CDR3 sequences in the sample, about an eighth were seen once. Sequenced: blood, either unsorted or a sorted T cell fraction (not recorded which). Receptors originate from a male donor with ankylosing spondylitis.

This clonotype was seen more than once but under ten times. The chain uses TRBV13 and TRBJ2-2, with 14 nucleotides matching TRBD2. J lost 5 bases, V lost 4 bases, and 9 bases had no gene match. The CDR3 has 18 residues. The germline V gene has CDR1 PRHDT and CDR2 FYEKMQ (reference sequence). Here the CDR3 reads CASSSRGLAGVLTGELFF. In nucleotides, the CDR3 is TGTGCCAGCAGCTCGAGGGGACTAGCGGGGGTCCTAACCGGGGAGCTGTTTTTT.

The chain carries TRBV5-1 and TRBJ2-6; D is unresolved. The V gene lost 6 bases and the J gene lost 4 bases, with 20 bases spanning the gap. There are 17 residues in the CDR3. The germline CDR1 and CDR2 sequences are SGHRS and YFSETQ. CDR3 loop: CASTTIPPQSGANVLTF. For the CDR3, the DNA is TGCGCCAGCACCACAATCCCACCCCAGTCCGGGGCCAACGTCCTGACTTTC. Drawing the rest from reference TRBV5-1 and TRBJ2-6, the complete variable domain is KAGVTQTPRYLIKTRGQQVTLSCSPISGHRSVSWYQQTPGQGLQFLFEYFSETQRNKGNFPGRFSGRQFSNSRSEMNVSTLELGDSALYLCASTTIPPQSGANVLTFGAGSRLTVL.

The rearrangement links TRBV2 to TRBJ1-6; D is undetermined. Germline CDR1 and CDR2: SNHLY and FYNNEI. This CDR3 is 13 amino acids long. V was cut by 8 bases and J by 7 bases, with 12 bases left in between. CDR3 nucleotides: TGTGCCAGCCGCCGGGATTTCAATTCACCCCTCCACTTT. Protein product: CASRRDFNSPLHF. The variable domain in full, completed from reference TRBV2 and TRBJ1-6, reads EPEVTQTPSHQVTQMGQEVILRCVPISNHLYFYWYRQILGQKVEFLVSFYNNEISEKSEIFDDQFSVERPDGSNFTLKIRSTKLEDSAMYFCASRRDFNSPLHFGNGTRLTVT.

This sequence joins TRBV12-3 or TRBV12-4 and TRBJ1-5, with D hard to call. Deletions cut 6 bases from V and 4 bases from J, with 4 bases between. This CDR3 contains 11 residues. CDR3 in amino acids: CASSANQPQHF. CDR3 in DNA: TGTGCCAGCAGCGCAAATCAGCCCCAGCATTTT.

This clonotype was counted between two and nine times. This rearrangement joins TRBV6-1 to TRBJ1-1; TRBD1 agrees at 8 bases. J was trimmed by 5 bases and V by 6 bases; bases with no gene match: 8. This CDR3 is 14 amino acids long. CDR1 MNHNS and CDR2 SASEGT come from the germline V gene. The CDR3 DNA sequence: TGTGCCAGCAGAACAGGGGGGCGGCCTACTGAAGCTTTCTTT. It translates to CASRTGGRPTEAFF.

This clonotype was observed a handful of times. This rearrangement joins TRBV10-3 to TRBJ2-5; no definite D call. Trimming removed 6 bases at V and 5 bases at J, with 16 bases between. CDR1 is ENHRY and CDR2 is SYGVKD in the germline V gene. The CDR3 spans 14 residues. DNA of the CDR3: TGTGCCATCAGCCCCGGCCCCTTGTGGGAGACCCAGTACTTC. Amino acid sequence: CAISPGPLWETQYF.

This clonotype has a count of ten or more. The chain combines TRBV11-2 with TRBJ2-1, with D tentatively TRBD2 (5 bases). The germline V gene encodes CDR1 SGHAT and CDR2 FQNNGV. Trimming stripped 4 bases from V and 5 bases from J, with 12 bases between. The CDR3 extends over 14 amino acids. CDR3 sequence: CASSSTHSDNEQFF. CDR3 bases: TGTGCCAGCAGCTCTACCCATAGCGACAATGAGCAGTTCTTC. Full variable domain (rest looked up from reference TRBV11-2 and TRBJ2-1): EAGVAQSPRYKIIEKRQSVAFWCNPISGHATLYWYQQILGQGPKLLIQFQNNGVVDDSQLPKDRFSAERLKGVDSTLKIQPAKLEDSAVYLCASSSTHSDNEQFFGPGTRLTVL.

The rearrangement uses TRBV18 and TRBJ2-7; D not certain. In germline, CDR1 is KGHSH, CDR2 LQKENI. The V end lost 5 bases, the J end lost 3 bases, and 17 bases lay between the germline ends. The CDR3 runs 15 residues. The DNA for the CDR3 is TGTGCCAGCTCAGCTAACCCGACACCTTACTACGAGCAGTACTTC. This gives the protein CASSANPTPYYEQYF.

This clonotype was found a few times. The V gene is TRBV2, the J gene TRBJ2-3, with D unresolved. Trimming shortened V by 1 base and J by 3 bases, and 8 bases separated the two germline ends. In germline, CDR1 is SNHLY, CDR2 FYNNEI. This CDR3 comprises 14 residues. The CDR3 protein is CASSEEGRTDTQYF. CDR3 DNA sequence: TGTGCCAGCAGTGAAGAGGGAAGGACAGATACGCAGTATTTT. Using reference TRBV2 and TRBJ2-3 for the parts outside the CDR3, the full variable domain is EPEVTQTPSHQVTQMGQEVILRCVPISNHLYFYWYRQILGQKVEFLVSFYNNEISEKSEIFDDQFSVERPDGSNFTLKIRSTKLEDSAMYFCASSEEGRTDTQYFGPGTRLTVL.

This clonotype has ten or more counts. The CDR3 bases are TGCGCCAGCAGACCAGGGACGGACGAAGAAGCTTTCTTT. It encodes CASRPGTDEEAFF. The chain joins TRBV5-1 to TRBJ1-1; tentative D call: TRBD1 (5 bases). Trimming pared 5 bases from V and 8 bases from J, leaving 16 bases between. CDR3 length: 13 residues. CDR1 is SGHRS and CDR2 is YFSETQ in the germline V gene.

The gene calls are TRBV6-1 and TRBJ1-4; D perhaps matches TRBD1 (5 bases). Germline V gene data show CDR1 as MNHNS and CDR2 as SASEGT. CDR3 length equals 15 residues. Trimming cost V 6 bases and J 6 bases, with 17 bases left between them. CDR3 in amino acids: CASSGGGAGDEKLFF. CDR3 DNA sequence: TGTGCCAGCAGCGGAGGAGGGGCGGGCGATGAAAAACTGTTTTTT.

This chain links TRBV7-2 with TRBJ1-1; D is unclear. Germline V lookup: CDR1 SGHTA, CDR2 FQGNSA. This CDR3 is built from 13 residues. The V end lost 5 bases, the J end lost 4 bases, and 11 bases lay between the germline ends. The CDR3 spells CASSRGWGTEAFF. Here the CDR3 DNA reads TGTGCCAGCAGCCGAGGGTGGGGCACTGAAGCTTTCTTT.

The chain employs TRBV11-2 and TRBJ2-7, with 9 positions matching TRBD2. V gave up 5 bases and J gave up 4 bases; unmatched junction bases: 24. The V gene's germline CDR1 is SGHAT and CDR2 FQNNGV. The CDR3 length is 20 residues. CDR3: CASSPSHRASGVRLPYEQYF. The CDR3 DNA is TGTGCCAGCAGCCCCTCCCATCGGGCTAGCGGGGTCCGTCTCCCATACGAGCAGTACTTC.

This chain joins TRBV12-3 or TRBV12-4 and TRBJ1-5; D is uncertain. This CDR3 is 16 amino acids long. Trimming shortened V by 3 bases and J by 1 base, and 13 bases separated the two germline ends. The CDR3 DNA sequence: TGTGCCAGCAGTTTTAGTTCCGGGGTCAGCAATCAGCCCCAGCATTTT. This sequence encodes CASSFSSGVSNQPQHF.

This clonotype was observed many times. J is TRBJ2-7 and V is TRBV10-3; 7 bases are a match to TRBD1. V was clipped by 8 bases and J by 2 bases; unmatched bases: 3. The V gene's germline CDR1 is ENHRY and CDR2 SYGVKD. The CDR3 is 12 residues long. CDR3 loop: CAIGTVTYEQYF. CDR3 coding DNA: TGTGCCATCGGGACAGTTACCTACGAGCAGTACTTC.

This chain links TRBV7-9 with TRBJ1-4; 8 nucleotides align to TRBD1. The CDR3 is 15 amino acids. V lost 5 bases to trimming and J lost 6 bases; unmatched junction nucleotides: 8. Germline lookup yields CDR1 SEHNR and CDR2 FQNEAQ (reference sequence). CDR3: CASSTQGAWDEKLFF. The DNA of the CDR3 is TGTGCCAGCAGCACTCAGGGGGCGTGGGATGAAAAACTGTTTTTT. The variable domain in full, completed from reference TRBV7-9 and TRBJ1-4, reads DTGVSQNPRHKITKRGQNVTFRCDPISEHNRLYWYRQTLGQGPEFLTYFQNEAQLEKSRLLSDRFSAERPKGSFSTLEIQRTEQGDSAMYLCASSTQGAWDEKLFFGSGTQLSVL.

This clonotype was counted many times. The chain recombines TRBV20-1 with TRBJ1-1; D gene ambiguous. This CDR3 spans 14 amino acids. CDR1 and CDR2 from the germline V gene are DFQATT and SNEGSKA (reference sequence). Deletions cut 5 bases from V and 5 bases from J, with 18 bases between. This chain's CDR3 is CSALLTRGRTEAFF. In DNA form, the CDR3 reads TGCAGTGCTCTATTAACAAGAGGGAGAACTGAAGCTTTCTTT.

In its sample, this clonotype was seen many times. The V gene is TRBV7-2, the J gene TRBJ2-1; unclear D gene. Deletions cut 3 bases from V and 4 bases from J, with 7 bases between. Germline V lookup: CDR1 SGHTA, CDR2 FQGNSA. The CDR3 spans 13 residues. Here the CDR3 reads CASSLVGYNEQFF. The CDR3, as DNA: TGTGCCAGCAGCTTGGTAGGGTACAATGAGCAGTTCTTC. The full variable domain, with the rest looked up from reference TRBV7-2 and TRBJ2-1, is GAGVSQSPSNKVTEKGKDVELRCDPISGHTALYWYRQSLGQGLEFLIYFQGNSAPDKSGLPSDRFSAERTGGSVSTLTIQRTQQEDSAVYLCASSLVGYNEQFFGPGTRLTVL.

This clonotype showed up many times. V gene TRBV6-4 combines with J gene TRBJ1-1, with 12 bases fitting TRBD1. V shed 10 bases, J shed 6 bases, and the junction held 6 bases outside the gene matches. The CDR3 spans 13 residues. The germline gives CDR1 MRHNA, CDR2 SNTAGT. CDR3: CANSGQGAPEAFF. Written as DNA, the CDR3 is TGTGCCAACTCGGGACAGGGGGCCCCTGAAGCTTTCTTT.

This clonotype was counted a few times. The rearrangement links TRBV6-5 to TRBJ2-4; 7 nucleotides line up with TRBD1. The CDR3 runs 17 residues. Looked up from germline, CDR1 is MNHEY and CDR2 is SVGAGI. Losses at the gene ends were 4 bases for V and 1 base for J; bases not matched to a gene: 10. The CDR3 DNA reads TGTGCCAGCAGTTCCGACAACAGGGGAATGGCCAAAAACATTCAGTACTTC. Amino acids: CASSSDNRGMAKNIQYF.

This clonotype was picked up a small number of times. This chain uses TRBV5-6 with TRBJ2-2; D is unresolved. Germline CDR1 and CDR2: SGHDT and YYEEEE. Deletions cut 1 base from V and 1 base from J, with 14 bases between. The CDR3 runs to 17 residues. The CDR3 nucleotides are TGTGCCAGCAGCTTGTTTAGGGAAGCGATGAACACCGGGGAGCTGTTTTTT. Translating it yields CASSLFREAMNTGELFF.

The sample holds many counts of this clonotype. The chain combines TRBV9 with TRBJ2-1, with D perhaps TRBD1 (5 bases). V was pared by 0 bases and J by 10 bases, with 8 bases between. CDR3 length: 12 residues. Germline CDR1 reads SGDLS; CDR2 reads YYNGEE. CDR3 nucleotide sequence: TGTGCCAGCAGCGTAGTGGCAGGGGAGCAGTTCTTC. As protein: CASSVVAGEQFF.

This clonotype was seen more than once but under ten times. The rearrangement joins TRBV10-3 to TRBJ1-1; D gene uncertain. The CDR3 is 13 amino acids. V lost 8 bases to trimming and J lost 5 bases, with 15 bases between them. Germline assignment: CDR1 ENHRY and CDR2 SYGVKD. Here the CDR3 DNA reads TGTGCCATCCGTACGGACCGTGGGACTGAAGCTTTCTTT. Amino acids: CAIRTDRGTEAFF.

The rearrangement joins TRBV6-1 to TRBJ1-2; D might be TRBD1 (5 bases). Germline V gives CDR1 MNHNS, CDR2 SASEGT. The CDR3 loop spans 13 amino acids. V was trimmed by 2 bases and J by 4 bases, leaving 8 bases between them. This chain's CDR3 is CASSESGPYGYTF. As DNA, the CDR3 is TGTGCCAGCAGTGAATCGGGGCCCTATGGCTACACCTTC.

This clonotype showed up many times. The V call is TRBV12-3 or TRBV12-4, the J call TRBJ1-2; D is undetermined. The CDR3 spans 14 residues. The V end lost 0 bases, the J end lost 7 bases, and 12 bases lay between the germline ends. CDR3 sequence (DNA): TGTGCCAGCAGTTTAGCGAACGGTATAGGTGGCTACACCTTC. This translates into CASSLANGIGGYTF.

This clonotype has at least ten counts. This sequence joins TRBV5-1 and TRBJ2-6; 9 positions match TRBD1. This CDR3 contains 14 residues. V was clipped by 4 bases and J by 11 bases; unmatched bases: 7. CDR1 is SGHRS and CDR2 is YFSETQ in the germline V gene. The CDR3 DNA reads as TGCGCCAGCAGCCGTGGGACAGGGAAGGACGTCCTGACTTTC. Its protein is CASSRGTGKDVLTF.

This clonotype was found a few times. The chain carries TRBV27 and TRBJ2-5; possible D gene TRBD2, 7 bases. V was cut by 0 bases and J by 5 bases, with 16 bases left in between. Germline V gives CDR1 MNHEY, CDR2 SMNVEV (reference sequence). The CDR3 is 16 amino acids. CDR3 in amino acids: CASSLSVGGGRETQYF. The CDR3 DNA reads TGTGCCAGCAGTTTATCGGTCGGCGGGGGCCGGGAGACCCAGTACTTC.

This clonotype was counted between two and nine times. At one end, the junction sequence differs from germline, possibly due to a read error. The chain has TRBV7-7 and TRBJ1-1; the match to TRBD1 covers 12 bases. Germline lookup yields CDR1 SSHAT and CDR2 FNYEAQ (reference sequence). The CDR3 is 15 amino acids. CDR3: CASSPRDRGRTEAFF. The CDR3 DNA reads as TGTGCTAGCAGCCCCCGGGACAGGGGGCGCACTGAAGCTTTCTTT.

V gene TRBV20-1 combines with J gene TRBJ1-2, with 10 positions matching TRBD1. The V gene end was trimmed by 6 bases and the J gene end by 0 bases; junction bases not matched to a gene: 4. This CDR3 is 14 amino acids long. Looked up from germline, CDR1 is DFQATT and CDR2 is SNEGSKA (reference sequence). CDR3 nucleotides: TGCAGTGCCGCGGGACAGGGGCCTAACTATGGCTACACCTTC. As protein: CSAAGQGPNYGYTF.

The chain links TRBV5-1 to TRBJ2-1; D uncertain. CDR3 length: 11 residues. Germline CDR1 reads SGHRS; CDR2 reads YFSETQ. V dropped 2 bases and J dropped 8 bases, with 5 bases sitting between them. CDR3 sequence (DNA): TGCGCCAGCAGCTTCCTGGATGAGCAGTTCTTC. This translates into CASSFLDEQFF.